The source of this TCR beta chain is a study of early stage breast cancer tumors (dated by TCRdb to about 2017). About the full investigation: Of the 15 or so invasive breast tumors, some twelve were found to be estrogen receptor-positive, progesterone receptor-positive and HER2-negative. Across all samples, 2.5 million to 3 million templates representing 1 million or so unique clonotypes were detected. On average, each sample got 7.5 to 10-fold read coverage. About 70% of the 12 ER+/PR+/HER2- tumors were invasive ductal carcinomas, while the other four were invasive lobular carcinomas.

Here is what the overall study found, with its caveats: Enriched TCRB sequences shared across patients were mostly commonly generated sequences, unlikely to play an important role in the tumor microenvironment. Chain pairing and functional markers such as CD4, CD8 and FOXP3 were not captured by bulk genomic DNA sequencing of unsorted cells. Repertoires from blood and normal breast were more alike than repertoires from blood and tumor, and in about 85% of the 16 patients, comparing each tissue with blood separated tumor from normal. Approximately 2.5-fold higher T cell density and higher clonality were observed in tumors than in adjacent normal breast tissue. The small cohort size prevented analysis by tumor subtype.

From the cysteine up to the phenylalanine, the CDR3 has a length of 24 residues. The only DNA kept is the CDR3, 72 bases in frame from the first base. Trimmed from V: 0 bases; trimmed from J: 4 bases; junction bases lacking a gene match: 24. The germline V gene (reference sequence) provides CDR1 LNHNV and CDR2 YYDKDF. As to this clone: Its binding antigen is unknown. Per-nucleotide qualities are absent, and no much larger clonotype sits a single base away.

The study profiled bulk TCR beta-chain repertoires in matched peripheral blood, tumor and adjacent normal breast tissue taken from approximately 15 patients with early-stage breast cancer. Before surgery, roughly 5-11 mL of whole blood was collected into EDTA tubes and then processed within 2 hours. Ficoll-Paque centrifugation in SepMate-50 tubes was used to isolate peripheral blood mononuclear cells. For storage in liquid nitrogen, PBMCs were cryopreserved as aliquots of 2 to 4 million cells in around 90% FBS with around 10% DMSO. The Qiagen AllPrep DNA/RNA Mini kit was used for genomic DNA extraction. Two independent genomic DNA replicates were amplified for each sample, with around 0.5 ug used for blood and about 1.5 ug for tumor or normal breast. TCRB sequencing of genomic DNA was carried out with the ImmunoSeq Intro kit according to the manufacturer's instructions. Multiplex PCR was run for about 30 cycles using proprietary primers and spike-in control sequences for absolute quantification. An 87-bp fragment spanning the CDR3 and flanking V and J genes was sequenced with single-end 150-bp reads. Each lane of an Illumina MiSeq running version 3.0 chemistry carried seven multiplexed samples, with two replicates apiece. In the authors' own workflow: Raw data were processed by the vendor's proprietary pipeline, with both replicates merged into one result per sample. Clonotypes were defined as productive rearrangements sharing the V-gene family, CDR3 amino acid sequence and J-gene segment. Clonality was calculated as 1 minus the normalized Shannon entropy (Pielou evenness) of TCRB abundances. To estimate T cell density, the total number of templates was divided by the number of input cells, which was inferred from the amount of DNA input. Total repertoire diversity and clonality were estimated with Recon using default parameters. Tumor-enriched clonotypes were defined as having over 0.1% abundance in tumor and at least 32-fold higher abundance than in normal breast. Drawn from immuneACCESS, this table holds only the in-frame rearrangements with V and J called that TCRdb kept. Clones are partly lost; checked studies trace under half to an unresolved V gene and leave the rest unexplained. From that table come the V and J calls and clone size; the DNA was used to work out D and trimming. The sample table lists 30,000 or so clones, over 70% of them with a count of one. The ten largest clonotypes hold approximately 4.6% of the sample.

The source is a person aged 40 to 50 with breast cancer. Sequencing input: blood. The rearranged segments are TRBV15 and TRBJ2-2; a stretch of 12 junction bases matches TRBD2. The CDR3 sequence is CATSREYPLGPLAGGPNGTGELFF. The nucleotides read TGTGCCACCAGCAGAGAATACCCCCTTGGGCCTCTAGCGGGAGGGCCCAACGGCACCGGGGAGCTGTTTTTT.